The 8 T cell receptor beta chains below were found in one sample sequenced in a study of shared clonotypes between healthy human individuals. Profiled with immunoSEQ multiplex PCR; TCRdb holds only in-frame clones, not every one. The sample holds a few million clones; around 90% are singletons and the top ten take more than 0.12%. The sequencing input was naive CD4+ T cells sorted from blood. As for subset: CD45RA+ positively selected. The source of these receptors is a man between 18 and 35 years old in good health.

In regard to this clone: Other DNA sequences from this sample encode an identical CDR3 as well. The gene calls are TRBV6-6 and TRBJ2-7, with unresolved D. Trimming removed 2 bases from V and 5 bases from J, with 4 bases in between. The CDR3 consists of 11 residues. CDR1 and CDR2 (germline): MNHNY, SVGAGI (reference sequence). The DNA for the CDR3 is TGTGCCAGCAGTTACAGGGACGAGCAGTACTTC. Translating gives CASSYRDEQYF.

The rearrangement uses TRBV5-1 and TRBJ1-4; TRBD1 matches 8 bases. V was clipped by 6 bases and J by 5 bases; unmatched bases: 6. CDR3 length: 14 amino acids. Germline-derived CDR1 and CDR2 are SGHRS and YFSETQ. The CDR3 sequence is CASNGGTGNEKLFF. The CDR3 nucleotides are TGCGCCAGCAACGGGGGGACAGGAAATGAAAAACTGTTTTTT.

This sequence joins TRBV4-3 and TRBJ1-2; D gene ambiguous. CDR1 is LGHNA, CDR2 YSLEER, per germline. The CDR3 is 14 amino acids. Trimming took 0 bases from V and 4 from J, leaving 9 bases between them. The CDR3 protein is CASSQDPAGYGYTF. CDR3 nucleotides: TGCGCCAGCAGCCAAGACCCAGCGGGCTATGGCTACACCTTC.

V is TRBV2 and J is TRBJ2-2; 11 nucleotides align to TRBD1. This CDR3 region has 14 residues. V was clipped by 6 bases and J by 7 bases; unmatched bases: 4. Looked up from germline, CDR1 is SNHLY and CDR2 is FYNNEI. The CDR3 coding sequence is TGTGCCAGCAGGGACAGGGGGCGGGGCGGGGAGCTGTTTTTT. The encoded protein is CASRDRGRGGELFF. Using reference TRBV2 and TRBJ2-2 for the parts outside the CDR3, the full variable domain is EPEVTQTPSHQVTQMGQEVILRCVPISNHLYFYWYRQILGQKVEFLVSFYNNEISEKSEIFDDQFSVERPDGSNFTLKIRSTKLEDSAMYFCASRDRGRGGELFFGEGSRLTVL.

The rearrangement links TRBV30 to TRBJ2-1; D is unclear. This CDR3 has 14 residues. Germline V CDR1 and CDR2: GTSNPN, SVGIG (reference sequence). V shed 4 bases and J shed 0 bases, with 10 bases lying between them. The CDR3 region is CAWTTASSYNEQFF. CDR3 nucleotides: TGTGCCTGGACAACAGCGAGCTCCTACAATGAGCAGTTCTTC.

The rearrangement uses TRBV2 and TRBJ2-1; D perhaps matches TRBD2 (5 bases). CDR3 length: 15 residues. Looked up from germline, CDR1 is SNHLY and CDR2 is FYNNEI. Trimming pared 3 bases from V and 3 bases from J, leaving 12 bases between. CDR3 bases: TGTGCCAGCAGTGAGGACTTGTATTTCTACAATGAGCAGTTCTTC. It translates to CASSEDLYFYNEQFF.

Only one count was recorded for this clone. This CDR3 reads CASSAGHTGNHNEQFF. As DNA, the CDR3 is TGTGCCAGCAGTGCAGGACACACGGGGAACCACAATGAGCAGTTCTTC. The V call is TRBV2, the J call TRBJ2-1, with D perhaps assigned TRBD1 or TRBD2 (5 bases each). Germline values: CDR1 SNHLY, CDR2 FYNNEI. The CDR3 is 16 residues long. V lost 4 bases, J lost 5 bases, and 18 bases lay in between.

The chain has TRBV19 and TRBJ2-3; 10 bases are shared with TRBD2. From germline, CDR1 is LNHDA and CDR2 SQIVND (reference sequence). There are 15 residues in the CDR3. The ends lost 4 bases at V and 4 bases at J; junction bases unmatched: 5. CDR3 bases: TGTGCCAGTAGTACCGGAGCGGGAGGGTCAGATACGCAGTATTTT. Translating gives CASSTGAGGSDTQYF.